The text below deals with one TCR beta chain. The data originate from a study of blood T cell repertoires in COVID-19. Study overall: Samples representing acute and convalescent COVID-19 were sourced from the United States, Italy and Spain. PBMCs, B-cell-depleted T cells, or T cells provided the cDNA or gDNA that made up the material.

CDR1 is SGHAT, CDR2 FQNNGV, per germline. Germline trimming cut 5 bases from V and 4 bases from J; bases unmatched to any gene: 4. The CDR3 is 13 residues long. Under the authors' procedure: Estimated nucleated cell counts came from reference gene primer amplification. The data were produced by immunoSEQ multiplex PCR, yet TCRdb's version contains in-frame clones alone and is incomplete. Clone size and the V and J calls come from that table; the DNA yielded D and trimming. This sample has under 300,000 clones, with about 90% found just once. Source material: peripheral blood. The V gene is TRBV11-2, the J gene TRBJ2-5, with TRBD1 matching over 7 bases. This clonotype was obtained from a man in his 60s with acute or convalescent COVID-19. The DNA of the CDR3 is TGTGCCAGCAGCAGGGACAGCCGAGAGACCCAGTACTTC. Residues: CASSRDSRETQYF.